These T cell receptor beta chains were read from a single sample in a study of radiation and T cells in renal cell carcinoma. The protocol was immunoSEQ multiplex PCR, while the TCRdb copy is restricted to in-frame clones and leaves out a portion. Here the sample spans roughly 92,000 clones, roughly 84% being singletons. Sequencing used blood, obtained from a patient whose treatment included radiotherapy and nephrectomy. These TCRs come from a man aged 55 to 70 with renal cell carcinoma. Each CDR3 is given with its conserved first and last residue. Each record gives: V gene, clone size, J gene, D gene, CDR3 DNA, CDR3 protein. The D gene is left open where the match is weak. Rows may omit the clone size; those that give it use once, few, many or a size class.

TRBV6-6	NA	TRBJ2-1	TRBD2	TGTGCCAGCAGTCACGGGGGGACTAGCGGGGTCAATGAGCAGTTCTTC	CASSHGGTSGVNEQFF
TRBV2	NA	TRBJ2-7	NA	TGTGCCAGCAGTGATTCGGGACCCCGGATCTCCTACGAGCAGTACTTC	CASSDSGPRISYEQYF
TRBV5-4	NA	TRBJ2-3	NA	TGTGCCAGCAGCTTAGATTCCGGGGGCACTAGCACAGATACGCAGTATTTT	CASSLDSGGTSTDTQYF
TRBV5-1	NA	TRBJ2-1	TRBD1	TGCGCCAGCAGCTTGGAGGGGACAGGTTACAATGAGCAGTTCTTC	CASSLEGTGYNEQFF
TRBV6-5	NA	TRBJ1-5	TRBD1	TGTGCCAGCAGTTACCGCCAGGGGGACAATCAGCCCCAGCATTTT	CASSYRQGDNQPQHF
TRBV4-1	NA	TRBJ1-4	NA	TGCGCCAGCAGCCAAATCCCCCGGTCGAGAGGGCTTGCGGCTAATGAAAAACTGTTTTTT	CASSQIPRSRGLAANEKLFF
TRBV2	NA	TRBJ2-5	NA	TGTGCCAGCAGACAAGAGACCCAGTACTTC	CASRQETQYF
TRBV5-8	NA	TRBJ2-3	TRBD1	TGTGCCAGCAGCTTGGAAGTAGGGGACAGGGGGAGGAATACGCAGTATTTT	CASSLEVGDRGRNTQYF
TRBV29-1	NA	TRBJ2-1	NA	TGCAGCGCTCGGACGGATTACAATGAGCAGTTCTTC	CSARTDYNEQFF
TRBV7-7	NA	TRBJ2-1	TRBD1	TGTGCCAGCAGCCTGGACAGGGTGGTAAATGAGCAGTTCTTC	CASSLDRVVNEQFF
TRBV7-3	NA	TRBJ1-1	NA	TGTGCCAGCAGCTTACAGGGCGGGAGCACTGAAGCTTTCTTT	CASSLQGGSTEAFF
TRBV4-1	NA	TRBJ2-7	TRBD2	TGCGCCAGCAGCCAAGTGCCTAGCGGGAGATACGAGCAGTACTTC	CASSQVPSGRYEQYF
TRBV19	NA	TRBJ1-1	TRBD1	TGTGCCAGTAGTCTACAGGGGGCGCGTACTGAAGCTTTCTTT	CASSLQGARTEAFF
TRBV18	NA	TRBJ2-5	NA	TGTGCCAGCTCATCTATTCCTGGGACTTTTCAAGAGACCCAGTACTTC	CASSSIPGTFQETQYF
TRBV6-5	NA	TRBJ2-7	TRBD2	TGTGCCAGCAAAACTAGCGGGAGCTCCTACGAGCAGTACTTC	CASKTSGSSYEQYF
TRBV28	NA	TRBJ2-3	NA	TGTGCCAGCAGCCAGCCTAGCACAGATACGCAGTATTTT	CASSQPSTDTQYF
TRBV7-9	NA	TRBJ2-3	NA	TGTGCCAGCAGGTCAATAAGGGAAACAGATACGCAGTATTTT	CASRSIRETDTQYF
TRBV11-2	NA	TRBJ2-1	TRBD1	TGTGCCAGCAGCCGGAGTCCGACAGGGACGTGGAATGAGCAGTTCTTC	CASSRSPTGTWNEQFF
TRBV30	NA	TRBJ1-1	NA	TGTGCCTGGAGTGTACTGGTCCTCGGGGGCACTGAAGCTTTCTTT	CAWSVLVLGGTEAFF
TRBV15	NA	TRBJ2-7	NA	TGTGCCACCAGCAGAGATGGTGGAGGGGGCTACGAGCAGTACTTC	CATSRDGGGGYEQYF
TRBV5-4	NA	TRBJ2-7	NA	TGTGCCAGCAGCTTGGGGCAGGGCGAGTACTTC	CASSLGQGEYF
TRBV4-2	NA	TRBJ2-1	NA	TGTGCCAGCAGCCAAGATCCAGGCGGGACGAACAATGAGCAGTTCTTC	CASSQDPGGTNNEQFF
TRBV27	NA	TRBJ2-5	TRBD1	TGTGCCAGCAGTTTAAAGGGGGACAGACAAGAGACCCAGTACTTC	CASSLKGDRQETQYF
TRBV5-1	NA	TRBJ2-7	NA	TGCGCCAGCAGCTTGTTACAGGGCAGCACCTACGAGCAGTACTTC	CASSLLQGSTYEQYF
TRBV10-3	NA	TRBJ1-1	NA	TGTGCCATCAGTGGTCAGACATCTACAGAAGCTTTCTTT	CAISGQTSTEAFF
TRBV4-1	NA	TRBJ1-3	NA	TGCGCCAGCAGCCACGGGACAATTACCGGAAACACCATATATTTT	CASSHGTITGNTIYF
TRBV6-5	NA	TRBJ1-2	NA	TGTGCCAGCGGAGGGGTTGAAGATGGCTACACCTTC	CASGGVEDGYTF
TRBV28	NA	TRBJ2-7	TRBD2	TGTGCCAGCCGCATGGGGGGGGGTGATCGGGTCGAGCAGTACTTC	CASRMGGGDRVEQYF
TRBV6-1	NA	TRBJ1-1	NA	TGTGCCAGCAGTCTTACGGGGGGGAACACTGAAGCTTTCTTT	CASSLTGGNTEAFF
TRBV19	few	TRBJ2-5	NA	TGTGCCAGTAGTATCCGGACTAAAGGAGAGACCCAGTACTTC	CASSIRTKGETQYF
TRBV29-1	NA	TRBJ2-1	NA	TGCAGCGTTTCCGAGTTTTTTGACAATGAGCAGTTCTTC	CSVSEFFDNEQFF
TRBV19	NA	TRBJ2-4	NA	TGTGCCACTCGAGCTACTTTGGGGACCAAAAACATTCAGTACTTC	CATRATLGTKNIQYF
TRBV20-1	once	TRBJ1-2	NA	TGCAGTGCTAGAGACGGGAGCGGCTACACCTTC	CSARDGSGYTF
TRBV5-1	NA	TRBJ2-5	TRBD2	TGCGCCAGCAGCTTGGGCGAGGGACTAGCGGGAGAAGAGACCCAGTACTTC	CASSLGEGLAGEETQYF
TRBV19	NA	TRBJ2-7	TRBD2	TGTGCCAGTAGTGCCGGACTAGCGCCCTACGAGCAGTACTTC	CASSAGLAPYEQYF
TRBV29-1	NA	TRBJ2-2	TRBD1	TGCAGCGTCCCTTCCTTGACAGGGGTCGGGGAGCTGTTTTTT	CSVPSLTGVGELFF
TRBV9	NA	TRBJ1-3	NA	TGTGCCAGCAGCTTCGAACCTGGAAACACCATATATTTT	CASSFEPGNTIYF
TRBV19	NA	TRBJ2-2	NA	TGTGCCAGTAGTATATTCGCTGCCGGGGAGCTGTTTTTT	CASSIFAAGELFF
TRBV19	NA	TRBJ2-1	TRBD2	TGTGCCAGTAGTATGGGGGGGAGAATAAGAAATGAGCAGTTCTTC	CASSMGGRIRNEQFF
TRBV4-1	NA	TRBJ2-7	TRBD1	TGCGCCAGCAGCCAAGCCGGGACAGCTACCTACGAGCAGTACTTC	CASSQAGTATYEQYF
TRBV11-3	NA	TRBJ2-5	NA	TGTGCCAGCAGCTTAGACAGGGAGGAGACCCAGTACTTC	CASSLDREETQYF
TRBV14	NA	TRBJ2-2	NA	TGTGCCAGCAGCCAAGTATGGGGACGAGGGAACACCGGGGAGCTGTTTTTT	CASSQVWGRGNTGELFF
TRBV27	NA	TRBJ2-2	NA	TGTGCCAGCAGCATCCTAACCGGGGAGCTGTTTTTT	CASSILTGELFF
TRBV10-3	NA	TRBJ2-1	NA	TGTGCCACCGCTATGGCCTACAATGAGCAGTTCTTC	CATAMAYNEQFF
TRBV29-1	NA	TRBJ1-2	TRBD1	TGCAGCGTTTATGACAGGGGGTATGGCTACACCTTC	CSVYDRGYGYTF
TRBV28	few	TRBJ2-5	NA	TGTGCCAGCAGTCTACACCAGTGGGGAAGACAGTACCAAGAGACCCAGTACTTC	CASSLHQWGRQYQETQYF
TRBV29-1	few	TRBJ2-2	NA	TGCAGCGTTAGAGCCATTGTTAACACCGGGGAGCTGTTTTTT	CSVRAIVNTGELFF
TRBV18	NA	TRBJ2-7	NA	TGTGCCAGCTCACCCATTCGGGACATCTCCTACGAGCAGTACTTC	CASSPIRDISYEQYF
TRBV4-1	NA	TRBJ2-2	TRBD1	TGCGCCAGCAGCCAGCCTCTGGACAGGGAAACCGGGGAGCTGTTTTTT	CASSQPLDRETGELFF
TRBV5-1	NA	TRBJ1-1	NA	TGCGCCAGCAGTTTATCCAGAGCGCCGAACACTGAAGCTTTCTTT	CASSLSRAPNTEAFF
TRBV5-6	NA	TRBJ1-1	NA	TGTGCCAGCAGCCCACAGCAATACAACACTGAAGCTTTCTTT	CASSPQQYNTEAFF
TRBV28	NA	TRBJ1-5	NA	TGTGCCAGCCATCGTGGGAGGGCCCTTAGCAATCAGCCCCAGCATTTT	CASHRGRALSNQPQHF
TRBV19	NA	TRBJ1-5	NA	TGTGCCAGTAGTATAGCCCATTCGCAGCCCCAGCATTTT	CASSIAHSQPQHF
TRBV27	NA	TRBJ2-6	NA	TGTGCCAGCAGTCCCCATGGGATCTCTGGGGCCAACGTCCTGACTTTC	CASSPHGISGANVLTF
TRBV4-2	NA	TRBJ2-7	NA	TGTGCCAGCAGCCAAGATGAACCCGGCAGGGAAGAGCAGTACTTC	CASSQDEPGREEQYF